This T cell receptor (beta chain) comes out of a study of T cells in localized non-small cell lung cancer (TCRdb year 2020). A note on the overall study: Comparing tumors with uninvolved tumor-adjacent lungs, the study looked at the T cell repertoires of 236 patients with early-stage NSCLC. The cohort consisted of approximately 240 treatment-naive NSCLC patients whose localized lung tumors had been resected. NSCLC patients had a mean age of roughly 69 years, and 129 were male and some 98 female. The research as a whole found: Longer overall survival was associated with higher T cell density in blood, whereas shorter survival was associated with higher clonality in adjacent lung. Uninvolved tumor-adjacent lung showed the highest T cell clonality, higher than tumor, which suggests more focused antigenic responses in the uninvolved tumor-adjacent lung. Because of the exploratory design, TCR variables were selected using unadjusted p-values without false-discovery rate correction. Multi-region tumor sequencing was not performed, so intratumor heterogeneity could not be excluded. A median of roughly 58 of the top 100 tumor clones were detected in paired uninvolved adjacent lung, and around 30 of these tumor clones were also found among the top 100 clones of the paired uninvolved adjacent lung.

In the case of this clone: Its antigen target is currently unknown. Within one base of it there is no much larger clone, and no base qualities were kept.

At diagnosis, peripheral blood, uninvolved tumor-adjacent lung and tumor were collected and were preserved as a mix of fresh-frozen and FFPE material. For TCR repertoire profiling, the blood samples were analyzed as peripheral blood mononuclear cells. TCR beta CDR3 regions were sequenced from DNA using the immunoSEQ Assay. The study's processing was this. To compute T cell density, TCR beta template counts were normalized to usable DNA, which was estimated by amplifying housekeeping genes. The preseqR package was used to estimate richness by extrapolating to 400,000 templates for PBMC samples and to 120,000 templates for tissue samples. Clonality was taken to be one minus Pielou's evenness. Differential abundance testing on productive amino-acid clonotypes, with a minimum total count of 5 and an alpha of 0.1, was used to identify tissue-enriched TCRs. The Jaccard Index and the Morisita Overlap Index were used to quantify repertoire overlap between compartments. GLIPH clustered TCR beta CDR3s with public tetramer-defined viral CDR3s; viral motifs required at least three viral sequences plus V-gene enrichment. Imported from immuneACCESS, the table was reduced by TCRdb to in-frame sequences with V and J called. These copies leave out some clones; in studies compared against another copy, an unresolved V gene accounts for under half, and the cause of the remainder is not known. That table gives V, J and clone size, and the DNA gave D and trimming. Present in this sample are about 59,000 clones, approximately 90% of which were seen just once. The top ten hold just under 20% of the sample.

The sequence was obtained from a man aged 35-75 years with stage I lung adenocarcinoma. This specimen consisted of peripheral blood, obtained before any cancer treatment.

The DNA sequence follows: TGTGCCAGCAGCGCGGCGAACAGGGACGTCGGCGAGACCCAGTACTTC. Its protein product is CASSAANRDVGETQYF. In this chain, TRBV5-4 is recombined with TRBJ2-5, with a tentative D gene TRBD1 over 6 matching bases. From the cysteine up to the phenylalanine, the CDR3 has a length of 16 residues. Of all the DNA, just the CDR3 is kept, 48 bases in frame from base 1. Trimming costs V 4 bases and J 5 bases, and their ends lie 21 bases apart. CDR1 is given as SGHNT and CDR2 as YYREEE, both from the germline V gene (reference sequence).